What follows describes a single T cell receptor (beta chain). Measured with immunoSEQ multiplex PCR; TCRdb has only the in-frame clones, and not every one. The sample consists of fewer than 250,000 clones, 70% to 90% of them appearing once. The data are from a study of blood T cell repertoires in COVID-19. Germline values: CDR1 SNHLY, CDR2 FYNNEI. V trimming: 6 bases; J trimming: 8 bases; junction bases outside the gene matches: 14. The CDR3 covers 15 residues. Sample: peripheral blood. The chain recombines TRBV2 with TRBJ1-2; 8 bases are a match to TRBD1. This TCR came from a woman aged 70 to 79 with acute or convalescent COVID-19. DNA for the CDR3: TGTGCCAGCAGGAGATCGGGACAGGAAATAATCGGCTACACCTTC. The encoded protein is CASRRSGQEIIGYTF.